This passage covers 26 T cell receptor beta chains from one sample sequenced in a study of T-cell memory formation after mild COVID-19. TCRdb reprocessed the 5' RACE reads with MiXCR, giving one entry per CDR3 protein. The sample records 120,000 or so distinct CDR3 sequences, about 17% being singletons. Sequenced input: PBMCs or a T cell subset sorted from them (not recorded which). The receptors originated from a young man who had mild COVID-19 (a few samples of this study predate the infection). Cell type and time point are not known.

This clonotype was seen ten or more times. The chain carries TRBV5-1 and TRBJ2-2; 7 bases fit TRBD2. Germline V CDR1 and CDR2: SGHRS, YFSETQ. The CDR3 extends over 17 amino acids. V was pared by 4 bases and J by 5 bases, with 14 bases of the junction left unmatched. The CDR3: CASSRSLSGAGTGELFF. CDR3 in DNA: TGCGCCAGCAGCCGCTCTCTAAGCGGGGCAGGGACCGGGGAGCTGTTTTTT.

The table lists this clonotype with a few counts. This rearrangement joins TRBV15 to TRBJ2-2; 9 bases line up with TRBD2. The junction had 2 bases not matched to a gene; V was cut back by 6 bases and J by 0 bases. This CDR3 is 15 amino acids long. Germline V gives CDR1 LNHNV, CDR2 YYDKDF (reference sequence). CDR3 sequence: CATRLAGANTGELFF. DNA for the CDR3: TGTGCCACCAGGTTAGCGGGGGCGAACACCGGGGAGCTGTTTTTT.

The chain employs TRBV7-2 and TRBJ1-2; 11 bases map to TRBD1. CDR1 SGHTA and CDR2 FQGNSA come from the germline V gene. There are 14 residues in the CDR3. V lost 4 bases and J lost 8; bases outside the gene matches: 6. Here the CDR3 reads CASSSGQGAGGYTF. The CDR3 DNA reads TGTGCCAGCAGCTCTGGACAGGGGGCAGGCGGCTACACCTTC.

The chain carries TRBV6-2 or TRBV6-3 and TRBJ2-1, with no clear D. CDR1 and CDR2 from the germline V gene are MNHEY and SVGEGT. The CDR3 consists of 13 residues. V was clipped by 8 bases and J by 0 bases, with 8 bases between them. The CDR3 region is CASLGSSYNEQFF. The CDR3 DNA is TGTGCCAGCTTGGGAAGCTCCTACAATGAGCAGTTCTTC.

This chain links TRBV12-3 or TRBV12-4 with TRBJ2-3; TRBD2 aligns across 7 bases. The CDR3 is 17 residues long. After removal of 6 bases from V and 1 base from J, the junction contained 13 bases not matched to a gene. The CDR3 here is CASSYRGGGVGTDTQYF. The CDR3 coding sequence is TGTGCCAGCAGCTACCGAGGCGGGGGTGTCGGCACAGATACGCAGTATTTT.

The chain links TRBV5-6 to TRBJ1-1, with D unclear. This CDR3 has 12 amino acids. The V end lost 4 bases, the J end lost 8 bases, and 12 bases lay between the germline ends. Germline lookup yields CDR1 SGHDT and CDR2 YYEEEE. CDR3 DNA sequence: TGTGCCAGCAGCCCCCGGGGAGGAGAAGCTTTCTTT. Amino acids: CASSPRGGEAFF.

This clonotype was recorded a few times. The chain uses TRBV28 and TRBJ2-7, with D maybe TRBD1 (6 bases). The length of the CDR3 is 13 residues. V was clipped by 6 bases and J by 1 base, with 10 bases between them. Germline V gene lookup returns CDR1 MDHEN and CDR2 SYDVKM. CDR3 nucleotide sequence: TGTGCCAGCAGGACTGGACAGTCCTACGAGCAGTACTTC. Translated: CASRTGQSYEQYF.

At least ten counts were recorded for this clonotype. The chain uses TRBV9 and TRBJ2-5; 7 nucleotides line up with TRBD1. Germline values: CDR1 SGDLS, CDR2 YYNGEE. Trimming at V came to 3 bases and at J to 4 bases, leaving 12 bases not matched to a gene. This CDR3 comprises 16 residues. CDR3 bases: TGTGCCAGCAGCGCCAGCCCCCTTGACAGGGTAGAGACCCAGTACTTC. Amino acids: CASSASPLDRVETQYF.

The V and J genes are TRBV5-1 and TRBJ2-2; the match to TRBD2 covers 8 bases. CDR1 is SGHRS, CDR2 YFSETQ, per germline. The V segment lost 4 bases and the J segment 4 bases; nucleotides outside the gene matches: 12. The CDR3 covers 17 residues. DNA of the CDR3: TGCGCCAGCAGCCCCGACCCCGCCGGGGGGGGCACCGGGGAGCTGTTTTTT. Residues: CASSPDPAGGGTGELFF.

The chain is built from TRBV5-6 and TRBJ2-3; TRBD2 matches at 12 bases. V was clipped by 3 bases and J by 2 bases; unmatched bases: 1. Germline values: CDR1 SGHDT, CDR2 YYEEEE. CDR3 length equals 15 residues. CDR3 in amino acids: CASSWTSGDTDTQYF. The CDR3 nucleotides read TGTGCCAGCAGCTGGACTAGCGGGGACACAGATACGCAGTATTTT.

This clonotype was counted ten times or more. This chain uses TRBV3-1 with TRBJ2-2; possible D gene TRBD2, 5 bases. The CDR3 sequence is 14 residues long. The V and J ends lost 1 base and 5 bases respectively, with 8 bases between them. The germline V gene encodes CDR1 LGHDT and CDR2 YNNKEL (reference sequence). CDR3 coding DNA: TGTGCCAGCAGCCAAGGCAGGACTACCGGGGAGCTGTTTTTT. Protein: CASSQGRTTGELFF.

This clonotype was seen more than once but under ten times. The chain employs TRBV2 and TRBJ2-4; 14 nucleotides match TRBD2. Trimming removed 4 bases from V and 6 bases from J; junction bases left unmatched: 5. The germline V gene has CDR1 SNHLY and CDR2 FYNNEI. CDR3 length equals 16 residues. Here the CDR3 reads CASSVRLAGGSNIQYF. As DNA, the CDR3 is TGTGCCAGCAGTGTAAGACTAGCGGGGGGGTCAAACATTCAGTACTTC.

The CDR3 sequence is CASSSPVGGEQYF. CDR3 nucleotide sequence: TGTGCCAGCAGCTCCCCGGTAGGGGGCGAGCAGTACTTC. This chain joins TRBV11-2 and TRBJ2-7, with TRBD1 as a possible D gene (6 bases). The germline V and J ends were trimmed by 4 bases and 6 bases, with 13 bases remaining between them. This CDR3 spans 13 amino acids. Germline V gene data show CDR1 as SGHAT and CDR2 as FQNNGV.

This clonotype was detected once. The CDR3 is CASSLSGATETQYF. In DNA form, the CDR3 reads TGTGCCAGCAGCTTAAGTGGGGCGACGGAGACCCAGTACTTC. The genes are TRBV7-9 and TRBJ2-5, with D tentatively TRBD1 (5 bases). CDR3 length: 14 amino acids. Trimming pared 2 bases from V and 5 bases from J, leaving 12 bases between. CDR1 and CDR2 (germline): SEHNR, FQNEAQ (reference sequence).

The J gene is TRBJ2-5, the V gene TRBV24-1; 10 bases map to TRBD2. With 4 bases clipped from V and 1 base from J, the junction kept 5 bases outside the gene matches. Per the germline V gene, CDR1 is KGHDR and CDR2 is SFDVKD. The CDR3 is 16 amino acids. In DNA form, the CDR3 reads TGTGCCACCAGTGACCGTAGCGGGGGGACCCAAGAGACCCAGTACTTC. It translates to CATSDRSGGTQETQYF.

The chain combines TRBV7-2 with TRBJ1-1; D is uncertain. The CDR3 is 15 amino acids. Germline values: CDR1 SGHTA, CDR2 FQGNSA. V was clipped by 1 base and J by 0 bases, with 9 bases between them. The CDR3 spells CASSLGVLMNTEAFF. CDR3 nucleotide sequence: TGTGCCAGCAGCTTAGGGGTCCTCATGAACACTGAAGCTTTCTTT.

The chain couples TRBV20-1 to TRBJ2-7; TRBD2 might be the D (6 bases). The ends were cut back, 6 bases at V and 4 bases at J, with 19 bases in the middle. The CDR3 covers 14 residues. In germline, CDR1 is DFQATT, CDR2 SNEGSKA (reference sequence). The CDR3 region is CSARRGLGTYEQYF. In DNA, the CDR3 is TGCAGTGCGAGACGAGGGCTCGGGACTTACGAGCAGTACTTC.

V is TRBV5-1 and J is TRBJ2-7, with no clear D. The V end lost 0 bases, the J end lost 3 bases, and 10 bases lay between the germline ends. This CDR3 is 14 amino acids long. Germline CDR1 SGHRS, CDR2 YFSETQ. This CDR3 reads CASSLEAANYEQYF. As DNA, the CDR3 is TGCGCCAGCAGCTTGGAGGCAGCGAACTACGAGCAGTACTTC.

In this sample, this clonotype turned up a few times. The chain has TRBV20-1 and TRBJ2-7; D may be TRBD1 (5 bases). CDR3 size: 12 residues. Trimming took off 2 bases at V and 4 bases at J, with 9 bases between the two ends. Germline CDR1 is DFQATT and CDR2 is SNEGSKA (reference sequence). The CDR3: CSARPTVYEQYV. DNA for the CDR3: TGCAGTGCTAGACCGACAGTTTACGAGCAGTACGTC.

This clonotype was found a few times. The gene calls are TRBV27 and TRBJ1-5; perhaps TRBD1 as D (5 bases). The CDR3 loop spans 15 amino acids. Trimming shortened V by 5 bases and J by 5 bases, and 16 bases separated the two germline ends. Per germline, CDR1 MNHEY and CDR2 SMNVEV (reference sequence). CDR3 region: CASSPIRERDQPQHF. For the CDR3, the DNA is TGTGCCAGCAGTCCGATCAGGGAACGGGATCAGCCCCAGCATTTT.

V is TRBV5-6 and J is TRBJ1-2; D is possibly TRBD1 (5 bases). There are 15 residues in the CDR3. V dropped 3 bases and J dropped 1 base, with 13 bases sitting between them. Germline values: CDR1 SGHDT, CDR2 YYEEEE. CDR3 amino acids: CASSYGAEFNYGYTF. The CDR3 nucleotides read TGTGCCAGCAGCTACGGGGCAGAGTTTAACTATGGCTACACCTTC.

This clonotype was seen more than once but under ten times. The rearrangement uses TRBV12-3 or TRBV12-4 and TRBJ2-2; TRBD2 aligns across 14 bases. The CDR3 is 15 residues long. V dropped 5 bases and J dropped 8; count of bases not matched to a gene: 4. CDR3 amino acids: CASSRTSGGRGELFF. CDR3 DNA sequence: TGTGCCAGCAGTCGGACTAGCGGGGGGAGGGGGGAGCTGTTTTTT.

This clonotype has a handful of counts. The chain employs TRBV15 and TRBJ1-1; no reliable D call. Germline CDR1 and CDR2: LNHNV and YYDKDF (reference sequence). Deletions cut 1 base from V and 0 bases from J, with 15 bases between. The CDR3 is 17 amino acids. The CDR3 here is CATSRGKGRAVNTEAFF. The CDR3 DNA reads as TGTGCCACCAGCAGAGGAAAGGGTCGCGCGGTGAACACTGAAGCTTTCTTT.

The V and J genes are TRBV12-3 or TRBV12-4 and TRBJ2-4, with 7 bases matching TRBD1. CDR3 size: 15 residues. V was pared by 3 bases and J by 8 bases, with 10 bases of the junction left unmatched. CDR3 protein: CASSLVGTAWDIQYF. The CDR3 nucleotides read TGTGCCAGCAGTTTGGTGGGGACAGCTTGGGACATTCAGTACTTC.

This clonotype showed up many times. DNA for the CDR3: TGTGCCAGCAGCTTAGCGGTTGGGACCGCCTCGGCACCCCTCCACTTT. Amino acids: CASSLAVGTASAPLHF. The V gene is TRBV7-9, the J gene TRBJ1-6; D is perhaps TRBD1 (5 bases). CDR3 length equals 16 residues. The germline CDR1 and CDR2 sequences are SEHNR and FQNEAQ (reference sequence). V gave up 0 bases and J gave up 11 bases, with 17 bases separating them.

V gene TRBV19 combines with J gene TRBJ2-1; weak D call: TRBD2 (6 bases). Germline V gives CDR1 LNHDA, CDR2 SQIVND (reference sequence). This CDR3 spans 14 amino acids. V was trimmed by 8 bases and J by 4 bases, leaving 15 bases between them. This CDR3 reads CASRHRDWYNEQFF. In nucleotides, the CDR3 is TGTGCCAGTCGCCACCGGGACTGGTACAATGAGCAGTTCTTC.